The present TCR beta chain was sequenced within a study of PD-1 blockade in mismatch repair-deficient tumors. The length of the CDR3 is 17 residues. Looked up from germline, CDR1 is SQVTM and CDR2 is ANQGSEA. Trimming pared 0 bases from V and 0 bases from J, leaving 12 bases between. This table comes from immunoSEQ multiplex PCR, and its TCRdb copy is limited to in-frame clones, with some not included. The sample shows approximately 130,000 clones, about 85% of them seen only once. The starting material was peripheral blood, obtained 44 weeks after starting pembrolizumab. This receptor was taken from an adult with mismatch repair-deficient cancer. This sequence joins TRBV29-1 and TRBJ2-6; D unresolved. The CDR3 nucleotides read TGCAGCGTTGAAGATCCTGGCTCCTACTCTGGGGCCAACGTCCTGACTTTC. Protein: CSVEDPGSYSGANVLTF. The complete variable domain, with remaining parts taken from reference TRBV29-1 and TRBJ2-6, reads SAVISQKPSRDICQRGTSLTIQCQVDSQVTMMFWYRQQPGQSLTLIATANQGSEATYESGFVIDKFPISRPNLTFSTLTVSNMSPEDSSIYLCSVEDPGSYSGANVLTFGAGSRLTVL.